A single sample gave rise to the 10 T cell receptor beta chains below, sequenced in a study of OX40 agonist ivuxolimab in advanced cancers. Only in-frame clones appear in the TCRdb table, and some are missing; sequencing was by immunoSEQ multiplex PCR. The sample consists of about 78,000 clones, about 80% of them appearing once. Here the sequenced sample was CD4+ or CD8+ T cells sorted from blood, taken in a trial of the OX40 agonist ivuxolimab. The receptors originated from an adult with an advanced solid tumor such as melanoma, head and neck, liver or kidney cancer.

V usage is TRBV2 and J usage is TRBJ2-3; D not certain. Germline V gene data show CDR1 as SNHLY and CDR2 as FYNNEI. The CDR3 has 16 amino acids. Trimming removed 6 bases at V and 0 bases at J, with 16 bases between. The CDR3 reads CASRDGVAASTDTQYF. CDR3 nucleotides: TGTGCCAGCAGGGATGGGGTGGCTGCTAGCACAGATACGCAGTATTTT. The full variable domain, completed using reference TRBV2 and TRBJ2-3, is EPEVTQTPSHQVTQMGQEVILRCVPISNHLYFYWYRQILGQKVEFLVSFYNNEISEKSEIFDDQFSVERPDGSNFTLKIRSTKLEDSAMYFCASRDGVAASTDTQYFGPGTRLTVL.

The genes are TRBV2 and TRBJ2-2; maybe TRBD1 (6 bases). This CDR3 is 14 amino acids long. The V end was cut by 3 bases, the J end by 6 bases, with 11 bases between. Germline V gene lookup returns CDR1 SNHLY and CDR2 FYNNEI. In nucleotides, the CDR3 is TGTGCCAGCAGTGAGGACAGTCCGGCCGGGGAGCTGTTTTTT. Amino acid sequence: CASSEDSPAGELFF.

The V and J genes are TRBV11-1 and TRBJ2-2, with unresolved D. Trimming stripped 0 bases from V and 2 bases from J, with 7 bases between. Germline values: CDR1 SGHAT, CDR2 FQDESV (reference sequence). The CDR3 has 15 residues. In DNA form, the CDR3 reads TGTGCCAGCAGCTTAGCCCTAGGAAACACCGGGGAGCTGTTTTTT. It codes for CASSLALGNTGELFF.

The V gene is TRBV28, the J gene TRBJ2-1; 8 bases are a match to TRBD2. V shed 5 bases and J 4 bases; nucleotides not matched to a gene: 16. This CDR3 has 18 residues. CDR1 is MDHEN and CDR2 is SYDVKM in the germline V gene. The CDR3 reads CASSPYTSGTSMYNEQFF. The CDR3, as DNA: TGTGCCAGCAGTCCGTATACCTCCGGGACTAGTATGTACAATGAGCAGTTCTTC.

V and J are TRBV27 and TRBJ1-4; no clear D gene. The CDR3 has 15 residues. CDR1 MNHEY and CDR2 SMNVEV come from the germline V gene (reference sequence). V shed 5 bases and J shed 0 bases, with 10 bases lying between them. The CDR3 loop reads CASSPVRATNEKLFF. The CDR3 nucleotides are TGTGCCAGCAGTCCGGTCCGGGCAACTAATGAAAAACTGTTTTTT.

This chain joins TRBV2 and TRBJ2-5; D gene uncertain. Germline values: CDR1 SNHLY, CDR2 FYNNEI. The ends were cut back, 6 bases at V and 5 bases at J, with 7 bases in the middle. CDR3 length equals 11 residues. Here the CDR3 reads CASRLLETQYF. The CDR3 region has the DNA TGTGCCAGCAGACTCTTGGAGACCCAGTACTTC.

This clone has more than one count but fewer than ten. The chain links TRBV10-1 to TRBJ1-4; the D gene is possibly TRBD1 (6 bases). This CDR3 comprises 16 residues. V was cut by 7 bases and J by 5 bases, with 20 bases left in between. Germline V CDR1 and CDR2: WNHNN, SYGVQD (reference sequence). The DNA of the CDR3 is TGCGCCAGCATCGGGAGTCCGGGACACGAGAATGAAAAACTGTTTTTT. It translates to CASIGSPGHENEKLFF.

The rearrangement uses TRBV27 and TRBJ2-7, with 7 bases matching TRBD2. Looked up from germline, CDR1 is MNHEY and CDR2 is SMNVEV (reference sequence). The junction had 15 bases not matched to a gene; V was cut back by 9 bases and J by 7 bases. The CDR3 is 14 amino acids. The chain's CDR3 is CASSFQLIGGEQYF. The CDR3 nucleotides are TGTGCCAGTTCTTTTCAGCTTATCGGGGGGGAGCAGTACTTC.

This chain connects TRBV7-9 to TRBJ2-7, with D uncertain. V was shortened by 5 bases and J by 3 bases, with 8 bases between the two germline ends. Germline values: CDR1 SEHNR, CDR2 FQNEAQ (reference sequence). This CDR3 has 12 residues. This CDR3 is CASSLDHYEQYF. The CDR3 bases are TGTGCCAGCAGCCTCGACCACTACGAGCAGTACTTC.

This rearrangement joins TRBV2 to TRBJ1-6; D call uncertain. The length of the CDR3 is 14 residues. Trimming stripped 4 bases from V and 3 bases from J, with 7 bases between. Germline CDR1 reads SNHLY; CDR2 reads FYNNEI. The CDR3 bases are TGTGCCAGCAGTGGGGCCCTCTATAATTCACCCCTCCACTTT. Its translation is CASSGALYNSPLHF.